These 4 T cell receptor beta chains were all obtained from the same sample, sequenced in a study of CD8 T cells in Susac syndrome. It was with random hexamers that about 0.45 to 1 ug RNA was reverse transcribed. TCRdb itself ran the immunoSEQ multiplex PCR reads through MiXCR, one entry per CDR3 protein. Of more than 70,000 distinct CDR3 sequences listed, 85% to 95% are singletons. The sequencing sample was made of CD8+ T cells from PBMCs. The receptor source for this set is a human donor in good health.

This clonotype was counted a few times. This chain uses TRBV5-1 with TRBJ1-1, with 7 bases matching TRBD1. V dropped 4 bases and J dropped 4; count of bases not matched to a gene: 13. Germline V CDR1 and CDR2: SGHRS, YFSETQ. The CDR3 has 16 amino acids. CDR3 bases: TGCGCCAGCAGCACAGAATACGGGACAGTCGGCACTGAAGCTTTCTTT. Translated: CASSTEYGTVGTEAFF.

This chain uses TRBV12-3 or TRBV12-4 with TRBJ1-2; no clear D. Trimming cost V 0 bases and J 3 bases, with 5 bases left between them. This CDR3 comprises 13 residues. The CDR3 nucleotides read TGTGCCAGCAGTTTAGCCCCAGACTATGGCTACACCTTC. Protein sequence: CASSLAPDYGYTF.

This sequence joins TRBV3-1 and TRBJ2-7, with D perhaps matching TRBD1 (5 bases). Trimming cost V 0 bases and J 7 bases, with 16 bases left between them. Germline CDR1 and CDR2: LGHDT and YNNKEL (reference sequence). The CDR3 has 15 residues. CDR3 sequence reads: CASSQDLGVAEEQYF. The CDR3 DNA sequence: TGTGCCAGCAGCCAAGATCTAGGGGTGGCGGAGGAGCAGTACTTC.

The chain couples TRBV14 to TRBJ2-1; D is possibly TRBD2 (6 bases). Germline CDR1 reads SGHDN; CDR2 reads FVKESK. The V end lost 1 base, the J end lost 9 bases, and 13 bases lay between the germline ends. The CDR3 is made up of 14 amino acids. The CDR3: CASSQGGAGLEQFF. The CDR3 region has the DNA TGTGCCAGCAGCCAAGGAGGCGCGGGGCTTGAGCAGTTCTTC. Variable domain in full (rest from reference TRBV14 and TRBJ2-1): EAGVTQFPSHSVIEKGQTVTLRCDPISGHDNLYWYRRVMGKEIKFLLHFVKESKQDESGMPNNRFLAERTGGTYSTLKVQPAELEDSGVYFCASSQGGAGLEQFFGPGTRLTVL.